This T cell receptor beta chain was found in a study of human T cells and chemical hapten exposure. Study findings and constraints: TCRs whose frequency exceeded 1 in 1000 remained the same following DPC sensitization.

What the library attached to individual cDNA molecules were unique molecular identifiers. Per the study methods: Samples ranged from roughly 20,000 to 750,000 TCRs, with a median of approximately 100,000. TCRdb reprocessed the RACE reads with MiXCR, giving one entry per CDR3 protein. Here the V and J calls rest on TCRdb's processing, not on the authors' analysis. The sample shows roughly 100,000 distinct CDR3 sequences, about 10% of them seen only once. A word on this clonotype: The antigen remains unidentified.

Time point described: healthy volunteer bleed at 2 weeks. Unfractionated whole blood yielded the extracted total RNA. The source is a female donor in good health. Some clones in this sample may be carry-over from other donors' samples. Input material: whole blood.

Here the CDR3 reads CSVEAQGNTEAFF. The CDR3 region has the DNA TGCAGCGTTGAAGCCCAGGGGAACACTGAAGCTTTCTTT. The chain has TRBV29-1 and TRBJ1-1; D possibly corresponds to TRBD1 (5 bases). This CDR3 is 13 amino acids long. V was cut by 1 base and J by 1 base, with 7 bases left in between. CDR1 SQVTM and CDR2 ANQGSEA come from the germline V gene.